The next 28 T cell receptor beta chains were all read from a single sample in a study of shared clonotypes between healthy human individuals (dated by TCRdb to about 2020). Receptor libraries were prepared by the immunoSEQ multiplex PCR assay. TCRdb took over this immuneACCESS table, retaining in-frame rearrangements with V and J assigned. Such tables are incomplete; in checked studies, under half of the missing clones stem from an unresolved V gene, and the remainder is unexplained. The sample yields 2.3 million or so clones; 93% were counted once. 0.39% of the sample belongs to the ten largest clones. Sequenced: naive CD4+ T cells from PBMCs. The cell subset or site label on this specimen signifies: CD45RA+ positively selected. All receptors derive from a man younger than 35 in good health. Some clones in this sample may be carry-over from other donors' samples.

In its sample, this clone was seen a few times. The chain has TRBV5-4 and TRBJ2-1, with a tentative D call TRBD1 (5 bases). Trimming took 1 base from V and 6 from J, leaving 20 bases between them. Germline V lookup: CDR1 SGHNT, CDR2 YYREEE (reference sequence). The CDR3 spans 17 residues. The CDR3 region has the DNA TGTGCCAGCAGCTTGTCTTATGGCAGGGATTACATCAATGAGCAGTTCTTC. This sequence encodes CASSLSYGRDYINEQFF. The full variable domain, rest sourced from reference TRBV5-4 and TRBJ2-1, is ETGVTQSPTHLIKTRGQQVTLRCSSQSGHNTVSWYQQALGQGPQFIFQYYREEENGRGNFPPRFSGLQFPNYSSELNVNALELDDSALYLCASSLSYGRDYINEQFFGPGTRLTVL.

Regarding this clone: The sample contains more than one DNA sequence encoding this CDR3. The gene calls are TRBV7-2 and TRBJ1-2; 9 bases align to TRBD1. The germline V gene encodes CDR1 SGHTA and CDR2 FQGNSA. V trimming: 5 bases; J trimming: 5 bases; junction bases outside the gene matches: 3. This CDR3 region has 13 residues. CDR3 nucleotide sequence: TGTGCCAGCAGCCCAGGACAGGGGTATGGCTACACCTTC. Its protein is CASSPGQGYGYTF.

V and J are TRBV4-3 and TRBJ2-1; tentative D call: TRBD2 (5 bases). This CDR3 region has 13 residues. Trimming pared 4 bases from V and 12 bases from J, leaving 16 bases between. Germline V CDR1 and CDR2: LGHNA, YSLEER. This CDR3 reads CASSRLGASGQFF. The CDR3 region has the DNA TGCGCCAGCAGCCGGCTGGGAGCGAGTGGGCAGTTCTTC.

V gene TRBV5-1 combines with J gene TRBJ2-1; D remains unclear. The CDR3 sequence is 14 residues long. Looked up from germline, CDR1 is SGHRS and CDR2 is YFSETQ. Trimming took off 0 bases at V and 5 bases at J, with 9 bases between the two ends. CDR3 DNA sequence: TGCGCCAGCAGCTTGGTGGACCAAAACAATGAGCAGTTCTTC. Translating it yields CASSLVDQNNEQFF.

This chain joins TRBV5-5 and TRBJ2-7, with D perhaps matching TRBD1 (6 bases). The CDR3 totals 14 residues. CDR1 is SGHKS, CDR2 YYEKEE, per germline (reference sequence). With 4 bases removed from V and 6 bases from J, the gap between germline ends came to 17 bases. The chain's CDR3 is CASSQWGQMREQYF. The CDR3, as DNA: TGTGCCAGCAGCCAGTGGGGACAAATGCGCGAGCAGTACTTC.

The rearrangement joins TRBV11-2 to TRBJ1-3; D perhaps matches TRBD1 (6 bases). V was clipped by 1 base and J by 5 bases, with 12 bases between them. CDR3 size: 15 residues. The germline gives CDR1 SGHAT, CDR2 FQNNGV. The CDR3 here is CASSLAQGLRNTIYF. CDR3 in DNA: TGTGCCAGCAGCTTAGCACAGGGTCTACGAAACACCATATATTTT. Full variable domain (missing parts from reference TRBV11-2 and TRBJ1-3): EAGVAQSPRYKIIEKRQSVAFWCNPISGHATLYWYQQILGQGPKLLIQFQNNGVVDDSQLPKDRFSAERLKGVDSTLKIQPAKLEDSAVYLCASSLAQGLRNTIYFGEGSWLTVV.

With regard to this clone: Germline is not matched at one junction end, which may reflect a read error. CDR3 loop: CATSSSGRAHLF. The CDR3 DNA reads as TGTGCCACCAGCAGTAGCGGGAGGGCCCACCTCTTC. The chain joins TRBV15 to TRBJ2-1, with TRBD2 identical over 11 bases. CDR1 and CDR2 (germline): LNHNV, YYDKDF (reference sequence). The length of the CDR3 is 12 residues.

V usage is TRBV19 and J usage is TRBJ1-2, with 11 nucleotides matching TRBD1. The J segment lost 8 bases and the V segment lost 1 base, leaving 12 bases of the junction unmatched. The V gene's germline CDR1 is LNHDA and CDR2 SQIVND (reference sequence). The CDR3 is made up of 17 amino acids. CDR3 in amino acids: CASSIGGSGQGARGYTF. The CDR3, as DNA: TGTGCCAGTAGTATAGGCGGAAGCGGACAGGGGGCGCGAGGCTACACCTTC.

The chain employs TRBV5-1 and TRBJ1-4; possibly TRBD1 for D (5 bases). Germline CDR1 reads SGHRS; CDR2 reads YFSETQ. Trimming took off 4 bases at V and 0 bases at J, with 10 bases between the two ends. CDR3 length equals 15 residues. CDR3 loop: CASSGAGATNEKLFF. The CDR3 region has the DNA TGCGCCAGCAGCGGGGCGGGGGCAACTAATGAAAAACTGTTTTTT.

This clone appeared once. The sample contains more than one DNA sequence encoding this CDR3. The chain carries TRBV11-2 and TRBJ2-5, with 7 positions matching TRBD1. Germline V gene sequence: CDR1 SGHAT, CDR2 FQNNGV. The CDR3 runs to 13 residues. With V trimmed by 5 bases and J by 2 bases, 2 bases remained unmatched. The CDR3 here is CASSLGQQETQYF. CDR3 nucleotides: TGTGCCAGCAGCCTGGGACAGCAAGAGACCCAGTACTTC.

Remarks on this clone: The sample holds other DNA sequences that translate to the same CDR3. The rearrangement links TRBV5-1 to TRBJ2-7; D may correspond to TRBD1 or TRBD2 (5 bases each). The CDR3 length is 15 residues. The V gene lost 0 bases and the J gene lost 2 bases, with 12 bases spanning the gap. Germline CDR1 is SGHRS and CDR2 is YFSETQ. The CDR3 DNA follows: TGCGCCAGCAGCTTGGGTGGGACCGACACCTACGAGCAGTACTTC. Translating gives CASSLGGTDTYEQYF.

The chain couples TRBV29-1 to TRBJ2-1, with TRBD2 matching 9 bases. J was trimmed by 6 bases and V by 4 bases; bases with no gene match: 10. Germline CDR1 reads SQVTM; CDR2 reads ANQGSEA. The CDR3 is 15 residues long. This CDR3 is CSVATSGRGANEQFF. The CDR3 DNA follows: TGCAGCGTTGCGACTAGCGGAAGAGGGGCCAATGAGCAGTTCTTC.

The rearrangement links TRBV7-3 to TRBJ2-1; tentative D call: TRBD2 (5 bases). The CDR3 contains 13 residues. Germline-derived CDR1 and CDR2 are SGHTA and FQGTGA. V dropped 2 bases and J dropped 12 bases, with 14 bases sitting between them. The DNA for the CDR3 is TGTGCCAGCAGCTTACGGGGAGCGGATCGGCAGTTCTTC. This sequence encodes CASSLRGADRQFF. The full variable domain, completed using reference TRBV7-3 and TRBJ2-1, is GAGVSQTPSNKVTEKGKYVELRCDPISGHTALYWYRQSLGQGPEFLIYFQGTGAADDSGLPNDRFFAVRPEGSVSTLKIQRTERGDSAVYLCASSLRGADRQFFGPGTRLTVL.

The gene calls are TRBV6-5 and TRBJ2-1; 11 bases agree with TRBD2. CDR3 length: 15 amino acids. Germline assignment: CDR1 MNHEY and CDR2 SVGAGI. V lost 5 bases, J lost 4 bases, and 4 bases stayed unmatched. As DNA, the CDR3 is TGTGCCAGCAGTATTATAGCGGGAGGGTACAATGAGCAGTTCTTC. This sequence encodes CASSIIAGGYNEQFF.

V usage is TRBV5-1 and J usage is TRBJ2-7; the D call may be TRBD1 or TRBD2 (5 bases each). With 0 bases removed from V and 7 bases from J, the gap between germline ends came to 23 bases. Per germline, CDR1 SGHRS and CDR2 YFSETQ. The CDR3 length is 17 residues. The CDR3 reads CASSLVPTGPAVGEQYF. As DNA, the CDR3 is TGCGCCAGCAGCTTGGTTCCTACGGGGCCTGCGGTGGGGGAGCAGTACTTC.

J is TRBJ1-4 and V is TRBV15; a possible D gene is TRBD1 (5 bases). This CDR3 is built from 16 residues. The V and J ends lost 5 bases and 5 bases respectively, with 18 bases between them. Looked up from germline, CDR1 is LNHNV and CDR2 is YYDKDF (reference sequence). In nucleotides, the CDR3 is TGTGCCACCAGCGGGGGGACCGACAGCAGAAATGAAAAACTGTTTTTT. As protein: CATSGGTDSRNEKLFF. The variable domain in full, completed from reference TRBV15 and TRBJ1-4, reads DAMVIQNPRYQVTQFGKPVTLSCSQTLNHNVMYWYQQKSSQAPKLLFHYYDKDFNNEADTPDNFQSRRPNTSFCFLDIRSPGLGDTAMYLCATSGGTDSRNEKLFFGSGTQLSVL.

J is TRBJ2-3 and V is TRBV30; possibly TRBD1 or TRBD2 for D (5 bases each). CDR1 and CDR2 (germline): GTSNPN, SVGIG (reference sequence). The CDR3 consists of 14 residues. The V end was cut by 3 bases, the J end by 2 bases, with 12 bases between. This CDR3 reads CAWRRTGATDTQYF. DNA for the CDR3: TGTGCCTGGAGGAGGACTGGGGCCACAGATACGCAGTATTTT.

The J gene is TRBJ2-7, the V gene TRBV2; TRBD2 might be the D (6 bases). CDR1 and CDR2 (germline): SNHLY, FYNNEI. Trimming removed 11 bases from V and 7 bases from J, with 15 bases in between. The CDR3 loop spans 11 amino acids. CDR3 sequence (DNA): TGTGCCCTGACACTGGCGGGGGAGCAGTACTTC. Translated, it gives CALTLAGEQYF.

The CDR3 protein is CASSLFRGPNYGYTF. The CDR3 region has the DNA TGTGCCAGCAGTTTATTCAGGGGACCAAACTATGGCTACACCTTC. The rearrangement joins TRBV27 to TRBJ1-2; possibly TRBD1 for D (6 bases). Trimming left V 1 base short and J 2 bases short, with 11 bases between. CDR1 MNHEY and CDR2 SMNVEV come from the germline V gene (reference sequence). The length of the CDR3 is 15 residues.

The V gene is TRBV10-1, the J gene TRBJ2-1; D is perhaps TRBD1 or TRBD2 (5 bases each). This CDR3 contains 13 residues. The V end lost 4 bases, the J end lost 8 bases, and 12 bases lay between the germline ends. CDR1 is WNHNN, CDR2 SYGVQD, per germline (reference sequence). The CDR3 protein is CASSVQGDDEQFF. The DNA of the CDR3 is TGCGCCAGCAGTGTGCAGGGAGACGATGAGCAGTTCTTC.

This clone was seen just once. The chain recombines TRBV18 with TRBJ2-7; the D is unclear. Trimming stripped 8 bases from V and 6 bases from J, with 23 bases between. This CDR3 comprises 15 residues. The V gene's germline CDR1 is KGHSH and CDR2 LQKENI. The CDR3 here is CASARRQANLLEQYF. The CDR3 coding sequence is TGTGCCAGCGCAAGACGTCAGGCGAATCTCCTCGAGCAGTACTTC.

The chain carries TRBV7-8 and TRBJ1-1; D is unresolved. The CDR3 length is 14 residues. Germline loops: CDR1 SGHVS, CDR2 FQNEAQ. The V and J ends lost 1 base and 0 bases respectively, with 6 bases between them. The CDR3 DNA is TGTGCCAGCAGCTTAGGACACTTGAACACTGAAGCTTTCTTT. This gives the protein CASSLGHLNTEAFF.

The chain uses TRBV19 and TRBJ2-1, with TRBD2 matching over 11 bases. V lost 2 bases to trimming and J lost 1 base; unmatched junction nucleotides: 1. CDR1 is LNHDA and CDR2 is SQIVND in the germline V gene (reference sequence). CDR3 size: 16 residues. CDR3 sequence (DNA): TGTGCCAGTAGTATAAGGACTAGCGGGTCCTACAATGAGCAGTTCTTC. Encoded protein: CASSIRTSGSYNEQFF. The full variable domain, completed using reference TRBV19 and TRBJ2-1, is DGGITQSPKYLFRKEGQNVTLSCEQNLNHDAMYWYRQDPGQGLRLIYYSQIVNDFQKGDIAEGYSVSREKKESFPLTVTSAQKNPTAFYLCASSIRTSGSYNEQFFGPGTRLTVL.

The V and J genes are TRBV2 and TRBJ1-4, with 10 bases identical to TRBD1. Germline V gene sequence: CDR1 SNHLY, CDR2 FYNNEI. V gave up 6 bases and J gave up 8 bases; unmatched junction bases: 6. The CDR3 runs to 14 residues. Here the CDR3 reads CASSSDRGREKLFF. The CDR3, as DNA: TGTGCCAGCAGCAGCGACAGGGGGCGAGAAAAACTGTTTTTT.

This clone occurred a few times. V and J are TRBV6-6 and TRBJ1-5, with D perhaps matching TRBD1 (5 bases). The CDR3 extends over 13 amino acids. Germline-derived CDR1 and CDR2 are MNHNY and SVGAGI (reference sequence). V shed 7 bases and J shed 6 bases, with 13 bases lying between them. The DNA of the CDR3 is TGTGCCAGCATCACCAGGGCGGGTCAGCCCCAGCATTTT. Translated, it gives CASITRAGQPQHF.

This clone was seen a single time. Within the sample, other DNA sequences also encode this same CDR3. The genes are TRBV27 and TRBJ2-7; 11 nucleotides match TRBD2. After removal of 6 bases from V and 4 bases from J, the junction contained 5 bases not matched to a gene. From germline, CDR1 is MNHEY and CDR2 SMNVEV (reference sequence). The CDR3 consists of 14 residues. The chain's CDR3 is CASSLLAGVYEQYF. In DNA form, the CDR3 reads TGTGCCAGCAGCTTACTAGCGGGGGTATACGAGCAGTACTTC.

The chain links TRBV7-2 to TRBJ1-1; no reliable D call. Germline values: CDR1 SGHTA, CDR2 FQGNSA. The CDR3 runs to 13 residues. Trimming took off 6 bases at V and 1 base at J, with 9 bases between the two ends. The CDR3 sequence: CASSYWTNTEAFF. Written as DNA, the CDR3 is TGTGCCAGCAGTTACTGGACGAACACTGAAGCTTTCTTT.

The chain is built from TRBV7-2 and TRBJ1-1; 8 bases agree with TRBD1. This CDR3 region has 15 residues. V was pared by 3 bases and J by 6 bases, with 9 bases of the junction left unmatched. The germline V gene encodes CDR1 SGHTA and CDR2 FQGNSA. The CDR3 nucleotides read TGTGCCAGCAGCTTGTTGGGCAGGGGGCAATCTGAAGCTTTCTTT. Translating it yields CASSLLGRGQSEAFF.